These 23 T cell receptor beta chains were all obtained from the same sample, sequenced in a study of blood T cell repertoires in COVID-19 (TCRdb year 2020). Libraries were prepared through the immunoSEQ multiplex PCR assay. The immuneACCESS repertoire file appears here via TCRdb, limited to in-frame rearrangements. These files lack a portion of the clones; in checked studies, under half of the deficit traces to unresolved V genes, and the cause of the others is not known. The sample table shows 110,000 or so clones, and roughly 80% are seen once. 15% to 20% of the sample goes to the ten largest clones. Material: peripheral blood. These receptor sequences come from a woman aged 60-75 years with acute or convalescent COVID-19.

The DNA for the CDR3 is TGTGCCAGCAGCAAAGGACGGGGGTCCAACTCCTACAATGAGCAGTTCTTC. Translation: CASSKGRGSNSYNEQFF. This chain connects TRBV21-1 to TRBJ2-1; the table's D call TRBD2 went unverified against the DNA. TRBV21-1 is termed a pseudogene. The CDR3 has 17 residues.

This chain links TRBV9 with TRBJ2-3; 12 positions match TRBD2. V lost 3 bases to trimming and J lost 0 bases; unmatched junction nucleotides: 5. Germline CDR1 reads SGDLS; CDR2 reads YYNGEE. The CDR3 extends over 17 amino acids. CDR3 sequence (DNA): TGTGCCAGCAGCGATCGACTAGCGGGAGTGAGCACAGATACGCAGTATTTT. Protein: CASSDRLAGVSTDTQYF. The complete variable domain, with remaining parts taken from reference TRBV9 and TRBJ2-3, reads DSGVTQTPKHLITATGQRVTLRCSPRSGDLSVYWYQQSLDQGLQFLIQYYNGEERAKGNILERFSAQQFPDLHSELNLSSLELGDSALYFCASSDRLAGVSTDTQYFGPGTRLTVL.

V and J are TRBV7-8 and TRBJ1-1; D uncertain. Germline values: CDR1 SGHVS, CDR2 FQNEAQ. The CDR3 is 13 amino acids. The V gene lost 5 bases and the J gene lost 1 base, with 8 bases spanning the gap. The DNA for the CDR3 is TGTGCCAGCAGCCCGCGGGAGAACACTGAAGCTTTCTTT. This gives the protein CASSPRENTEAFF.

This clone came up once. The rearrangement joins TRBV15 to TRBJ2-6; 8 bases agree with TRBD1. The CDR3 is 18 residues long. The V and J ends lost 3 bases and 2 bases, in that order; junction bases with no gene match: 9. Germline CDR1 is LNHNV and CDR2 is YYDKDF (reference sequence). The CDR3 region is CATSSAGQGIPGANVLTF. CDR3 nucleotides: TGTGCCACCAGCAGCGCCGGACAGGGAATTCCTGGGGCCAACGTCCTGACTTTC.

The chain employs TRBV12-5 and TRBJ1-5; D might be TRBD1 (6 bases). Trimming left V 1 base short and J 6 bases short, with 7 bases between. The CDR3 length is 13 residues. CDR1 and CDR2 from the germline V gene are LGHNT and FRNRAP. The CDR3 is CASGLADSQPQHF. The DNA for the CDR3 is TGTGCTAGTGGTTTGGCGGACAGTCAGCCCCAGCATTTT.

This clone has only a few counts. The chain employs TRBV30 and TRBJ1-1, with TRBD1 as a possible D gene (5 bases). CDR3 length: 12 residues. CDR1 and CDR2 from the germline V gene are GTSNPN and SVGIG (reference sequence). Trimming cost V 3 bases and J 4 bases, with 9 bases left between them. The CDR3 here is CAWRQERTEAFF. In DNA, the CDR3 is TGTGCCTGGAGACAGGAGCGCACTGAAGCTTTCTTT.

The CDR3 sequence is CASSKLDSHYGYTF. The CDR3 DNA follows: TGTGCCAGCAGCAAATTAGACAGCCACTATGGCTACACCTTC. V and J are TRBV21-1 and TRBJ1-2; TRBD1 reflects the table's D call only, with no check against the DNA. TRBV21-1 is noted as a pseudogene. The CDR3 totals 14 residues.

The chain recombines TRBV28 with TRBJ1-1; the D is unclear. V lost 4 bases and J lost 4, with 7 bases in between. This CDR3 contains 12 residues. From germline, CDR1 is MDHEN and CDR2 SYDVKM. The CDR3 loop reads CASSSTVTEAFF. CDR3 in DNA: TGTGCCAGCAGTTCTACCGTCACTGAAGCTTTCTTT.

This sequence joins TRBV28 and TRBJ1-1, with 10 nucleotides matching TRBD1. The CDR3 covers 15 residues. Unmatched junction bases numbered 11, after V lost 6 bases and J lost 7 bases. The germline V gene has CDR1 MDHEN and CDR2 SYDVKM. CDR3 sequence: CASRKSWTGGVEAFF. CDR3 coding DNA: TGTGCCAGCAGGAAATCCTGGACAGGGGGAGTTGAAGCTTTCTTT.

V gene TRBV28 combines with J gene TRBJ2-1, with D possibly TRBD1 on 7 matching bases. Trimming removed 5 bases from V and 6 bases from J, with 17 bases in between. The CDR3 sequence is 15 residues long. CDR1 and CDR2 from the germline V gene are MDHEN and SYDVKM. This CDR3 reads CASSGGGAGANEQFF. For the CDR3, the DNA is TGTGCCAGCAGTGGAGGGGGCGCTGGTGCCAATGAGCAGTTCTTC.

The gene calls are TRBV30 and TRBJ2-7; the D is unclear. Germline V gene lookup returns CDR1 GTSNPN and CDR2 SVGIG (reference sequence). The germline V and J ends were trimmed by 0 bases and 0 bases, with 12 bases remaining between them. The CDR3 loop spans 15 amino acids. CDR3 sequence (DNA): TGTGCCTGGAGTGTACAACTGACAAGCTCCTACGAGCAGTACTTC. It encodes CAWSVQLTSSYEQYF. Drawing the rest from reference TRBV30 and TRBJ2-7, the complete variable domain is SQTIHQWPATLVQPVGSPLSLECTVEGTSNPNLYWYRQAAGRGLQLLFYSVGIGQISSEVPQNLSASRPQDRQFILSSKKLLLSDSGFYLCAWSVQLTSSYEQYFGPGTRLTVT.

The CDR3 coding sequence is TGTGCCAGCAGTCGGGGGATGCGCGGCTACACCTTC. Amino acids: CASSRGMRGYTF. The chain recombines TRBV25-1 with TRBJ1-2; weak D call: TRBD1 (5 bases). Trimming cost V 5 bases and J 8 bases, with 12 bases left between them. Germline V gene lookup returns CDR1 MGHDK and CDR2 SYGVNS. The CDR3 totals 12 residues.

V is TRBV7-6 and J is TRBJ2-3, with D perhaps TRBD1 (5 bases). V lost 5 bases, J lost 2 bases, and 17 bases lay in between. Germline V gene lookup returns CDR1 SGHVS and CDR2 FNYEAQ. The CDR3 runs 16 residues. CDR3 nucleotides: TGTGCCAGCAGCCCAAAGGGCAGGGAACCCACAGATACGCAGTATTTT. This gives the protein CASSPKGREPTDTQYF.

This sequence joins TRBV5-6 and TRBJ2-2; 9 bases match TRBD1. The V segment lost 3 bases and the J segment 4 bases; nucleotides outside the gene matches: 4. This CDR3 region has 15 residues. Germline loops: CDR1 SGHDT, CDR2 YYEEEE. In DNA, the CDR3 is TGTGCCAGCAGCTCGCCGGACAGGGGCACCGGGGAGCTGTTTTTT. This translates into CASSSPDRGTGELFF. Variable domain in full (rest from reference TRBV5-6 and TRBJ2-2): DAGVTQSPTHLIKTRGQQVTLRCSPKSGHDTVSWYQQALGQGPQFIFQYYEEEERQRGNFPDRFSGHQFPNYSSELNVNALLLGDSALYLCASSSPDRGTGELFFGEGSRLTVL.

This clone was picked up a small number of times. This sequence joins TRBV2 and TRBJ1-5, with D maybe TRBD1 (6 bases). CDR3 length equals 14 residues. The germline V gene encodes CDR1 SNHLY and CDR2 FYNNEI. The V end lost 4 bases, the J end lost 1 base, and 8 bases lay between the germline ends. The CDR3 reads CASSAQGSNQPQHF. The CDR3 DNA sequence: TGTGCCAGCAGTGCCCAGGGGAGCAATCAGCCCCAGCATTTT.

Only a few counts were recorded for this clone. The V call is TRBV7-8, the J call TRBJ2-5; 7 bases line up with TRBD1. This CDR3 comprises 13 residues. Germline-derived CDR1 and CDR2 are SGHVS and FQNEAQ. Trimming at V came to 4 bases and at J to 2 bases, leaving 1 base not matched to a gene. The CDR3 coding sequence is TGTGCCAGCAGCTCGGACAGGCAAGAGACCCAGTACTTC. Amino acid sequence: CASSSDRQETQYF. The full variable domain, in which reference TRBV7-8 and TRBJ2-5 provide the parts outside the CDR3, is GAGVSQSPRYKVAKRGQDVALRCDPISGHVSLFWYQQALGQGPEFLTYFQNEAQLDKSGLPSDRFFAERPEGSVSTLKIQRTQQEDSAVYLCASSSDRQETQYFGPGTRLLVL.

The chain employs TRBV12-3 or TRBV12-4 and TRBJ1-2; 8 nucleotides match TRBD1. With V trimmed by 6 bases and J by 8 bases, 8 bases remained unmatched. The CDR3 runs to 13 residues. The CDR3 DNA sequence: TGTGCCAGCAGCCCCAGGGGGCGCGAAGGCTACACCTTC. Protein: CASSPRGREGYTF.

V gene TRBV7-3 combines with J gene TRBJ2-2; 8 bases fit TRBD2. The CDR3 has 16 residues. After removal of 1 base from V and 6 bases from J, the junction contained 7 bases not matched to a gene. Germline V lookup: CDR1 SGHTA, CDR2 FQGTGA. The chain's CDR3 is CASSLNGRGAAGELFF. CDR3 bases: TGTGCCAGCAGCTTAAACGGGAGGGGAGCGGCCGGGGAGCTGTTTTTT.

The chain couples TRBV28 to TRBJ1-5; no firm D call. This CDR3 spans 12 amino acids. V was clipped by 5 bases and J by 7 bases, with 9 bases between them. CDR1 and CDR2 from the germline V gene are MDHEN and SYDVKM. CDR3 in amino acids: CASSPTEQPQHF. The CDR3 nucleotides are TGTGCCAGCAGTCCCACGGAGCAGCCCCAGCATTTT.

The chain recombines TRBV15 with TRBJ2-6, with D possibly being TRBD2 (5 bases). V lost 4 bases and J 3 bases, leaving 10 bases between the germline ends. The CDR3 is 15 amino acids. The germline V gene has CDR1 LNHNV and CDR2 YYDKDF (reference sequence). The CDR3 coding sequence is TGTGCCACCAGCACCGGGGATCATGGGGCCAACGTCCTGACTTTC. As protein: CATSTGDHGANVLTF.

This chain links TRBV30 with TRBJ1-3; no firm D call. This CDR3 region has 12 residues. V was trimmed by 4 bases and J by 4 bases, leaving 8 bases between them. Per the germline V gene, CDR1 is GTSNPN and CDR2 is SVGIG (reference sequence). The CDR3, as DNA: TGTGCCTGGACGGAGACCGGAAACACCATATATTTT. It yields the protein CAWTETGNTIYF.

The chain is built from TRBV7-3 and TRBJ2-7; the match to TRBD2 covers 8 bases. Trimming cost V 0 bases and J 4 bases; bases outside gene matches: 5. The CDR3 contains 15 residues. CDR1 and CDR2 from the germline V gene are SGHTA and FQGTGA. The CDR3 sequence is CASSLTTGGPYEQYF. The CDR3 DNA is TGTGCCAGCAGCTTAACTACGGGAGGGCCGTACGAGCAGTACTTC. Variable domain in full (rest from reference TRBV7-3 and TRBJ2-7): GAGVSQTPSNKVTEKGKYVELRCDPISGHTALYWYRQSLGQGPEFLIYFQGTGAADDSGLPNDRFFAVRPEGSVSTLKIQRTERGDSAVYLCASSLTTGGPYEQYFGPGTRLTVT.

The chain has TRBV16 and TRBJ1-1; maybe TRBD1 (5 bases). Germline CDR1 reads KGHSY; CDR2 reads FQNENV. The CDR3 runs 14 residues. V shed 3 bases and J shed 5 bases, with 13 bases lying between them. The CDR3 here is CASSQQGVGTEAFF. The CDR3 DNA reads TGTGCCAGCAGCCAGCAGGGTGTTGGGACTGAAGCTTTCTTT.